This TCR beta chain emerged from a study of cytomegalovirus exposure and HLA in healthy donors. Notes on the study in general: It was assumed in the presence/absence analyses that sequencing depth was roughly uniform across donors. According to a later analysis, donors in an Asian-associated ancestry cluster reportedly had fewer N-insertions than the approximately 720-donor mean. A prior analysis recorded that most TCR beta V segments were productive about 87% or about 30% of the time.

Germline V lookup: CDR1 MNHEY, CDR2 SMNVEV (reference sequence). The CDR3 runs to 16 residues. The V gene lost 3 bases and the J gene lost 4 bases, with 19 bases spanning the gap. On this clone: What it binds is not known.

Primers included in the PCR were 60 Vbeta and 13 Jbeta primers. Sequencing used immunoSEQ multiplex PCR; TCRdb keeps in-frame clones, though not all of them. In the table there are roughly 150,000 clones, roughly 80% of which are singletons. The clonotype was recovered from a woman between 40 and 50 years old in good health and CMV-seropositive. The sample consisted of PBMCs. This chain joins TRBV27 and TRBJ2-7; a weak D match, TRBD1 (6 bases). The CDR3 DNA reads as TGTGCCAGCAGTTTTTCCAGGGGTACTGTAACGTACGAGCAGTACTTC. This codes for CASSFSRGTVTYEQYF.